Below are 27 T cell receptor beta chains sequenced from a single sample in a study of blood T cell repertoires in COVID-19. Generated by immunoSEQ multiplex PCR, the TCRdb table keeps only in-frame clones and is missing some. Of about 370,000 clones listed, roughly 90% were seen once; the top ten hold about 3%. Sequenced sample: peripheral blood. The receptors were sampled from a woman in her twenties or thirties with COVID-19, enrolled during active disease.

The V call is TRBV7-9, the J call TRBJ2-1; 8 nucleotides line up with TRBD2. The CDR3 loop spans 16 amino acids. Germline values: CDR1 SEHNR, CDR2 FQNEAQ (reference sequence). J gave up 8 bases and V 5 bases, and 14 bases lay outside the gene matches. CDR3 bases: TGTGCCAGCAGCCTGGTCCGACTAGCGCGGGGTGATGAGCAGTTCTTC. Translation: CASSLVRLARGDEQFF.

This chain uses TRBV6-4 with TRBJ2-7, with D possibly TRBD1 on 6 matching bases. The germline V gene has CDR1 MRHNA and CDR2 SNTAGT. This CDR3 region has 14 residues. V was cut by 5 bases and J by 5 bases, with 16 bases left in between. This chain's CDR3 is CASSRCRGPDEQYF. DNA for the CDR3: TGTGCCAGCAGTAGGTGCAGGGGTCCCGACGAGCAGTACTTC.

V and J are TRBV2 and TRBJ2-3, with 9 positions matching TRBD1. The CDR3 is 16 residues long. The V gene's germline CDR1 is SNHLY and CDR2 FYNNEI. Losses at the gene ends were 7 bases for V and 2 bases for J; bases not matched to a gene: 10. CDR3 loop: CASTKTGGGSTDTQYF. The CDR3 nucleotides are TGTGCCAGCACTAAGACAGGGGGAGGTTCCACAGATACGCAGTATTTT.

The V gene is TRBV10-3, the J gene TRBJ2-7; D is perhaps TRBD1 (5 bases). Germline lookup yields CDR1 ENHRY and CDR2 SYGVKD. The CDR3 sequence is 11 residues long. V was clipped by 2 bases and J by 9 bases, with 8 bases between them. CDR3 bases: TGTGCCATCAGTGAGGGGGCAGGGCAGTACTTC. Translating gives CAISEGAGQYF.

This chain connects TRBV27 to TRBJ2-1; 8 nucleotides agree with TRBD2. This CDR3 has 16 amino acids. With V trimmed by 4 bases and J by 3 bases, 8 bases remained unmatched. The germline V gene encodes CDR1 MNHEY and CDR2 SMNVEV (reference sequence). CDR3 nucleotide sequence: TGTGCCAGCAGTTCAGCTAGCGGGTCGTACTACAATGAGCAGTTCTTC. Protein sequence: CASSSASGSYYNEQFF.

The chain recombines TRBV4-3 with TRBJ1-3; 9 bases match TRBD1. Germline assignment: CDR1 LGHNA and CDR2 YSLEER. The trim removed 4 bases at V and 4 bases at J, leaving 14 bases unmatched. The CDR3 is made up of 18 amino acids. The CDR3 loop reads CASSREKAQGARGNTIYF. CDR3 DNA: TGCGCCAGCAGCCGTGAGAAGGCACAGGGGGCGCGGGGAAACACCATATATTTT.

This chain links TRBV11-2 with TRBJ2-5, with D maybe TRBD1 (6 bases). The V gene lost 0 bases and the J gene lost 5 bases, with 19 bases spanning the gap. The CDR3 runs to 17 residues. The germline V gene has CDR1 SGHAT and CDR2 FQNNGV. Written as DNA, the CDR3 is TGTGCCAGCAGCTTAGAAAAGCTGGGGGCTCTGAGGGAGACCCAGTACTTC. It is translated as CASSLEKLGALRETQYF. The variable domain in full, completed from reference TRBV11-2 and TRBJ2-5, reads EAGVAQSPRYKIIEKRQSVAFWCNPISGHATLYWYQQILGQGPKLLIQFQNNGVVDDSQLPKDRFSAERLKGVDSTLKIQPAKLEDSAVYLCASSLEKLGALRETQYFGPGTRLLVL.

The CDR3 here is CASSLSGTNNQPQHF. CDR3 bases: TGTGCCAGCAGTCTCTCCGGGACAAATAATCAGCCCCAGCATTTT. The gene calls are TRBV27 and TRBJ1-5, with D perhaps matching TRBD1 (6 bases). Germline lookup yields CDR1 MNHEY and CDR2 SMNVEV (reference sequence). The CDR3 covers 15 residues. Trimming took 5 bases from V and 4 from J, leaving 15 bases between them.

The V call is TRBV7-9, the J call TRBJ1-4, with D unresolved. Germline CDR1 reads SEHNR; CDR2 reads FQNEAQ (reference sequence). The CDR3 extends over 12 amino acids. The V end lost 4 bases, the J end lost 4 bases, and 4 bases lay between the germline ends. The CDR3 region is CASSSLNEKLFF. The CDR3 coding sequence is TGTGCCAGCAGCTCTCTTAATGAAAAACTGTTTTTT.

The rearrangement joins TRBV11-3 to TRBJ1-2, with D perhaps TRBD1 (5 bases). Looked up from germline, CDR1 is SGHNT and CDR2 is YENEEA. The CDR3 covers 15 residues. Trimming stripped 5 bases from V and 6 bases from J, with 19 bases between. CDR3 coding DNA: TGTGCCAGCAGCGGAACTTTGGAGACAGTTAATGGCTACACCTTC. Its protein product is CASSGTLETVNGYTF.

The rearrangement uses TRBV29-1 and TRBJ1-1, with a weak D call TRBD1 (5 bases). Trimming took off 6 bases at V and 6 bases at J, with 14 bases between the two ends. This CDR3 is built from 12 residues. Germline V gene sequence: CDR1 SQVTM, CDR2 ANQGSEA. The CDR3 coding sequence is TGCAGCGTCGATTATCCAGGGCCTGAAGCTTTCTTT. It encodes CSVDYPGPEAFF.

The rearrangement joins TRBV15 to TRBJ1-2, with TRBD1 as a possible D gene (5 bases). V shed 5 bases and J shed 1 base, with 20 bases lying between them. CDR3 size: 17 residues. CDR1 and CDR2 (germline): LNHNV, YYDKDF (reference sequence). The CDR3 sequence is CATSAGRGPPLNYGYTF. In nucleotides, the CDR3 is TGTGCCACCAGCGCAGGGAGGGGACCGCCCCTTAACTATGGCTACACCTTC.

The rearrangement uses TRBV5-6 and TRBJ1-1, with D perhaps matching TRBD1 (6 bases). The germline V gene encodes CDR1 SGHDT and CDR2 YYEEEE. Trimming removed 6 bases from V and 1 base from J, with 16 bases in between. The CDR3 extends over 15 amino acids. The CDR3 DNA follows: TGTGCCAGCACGATCGGGGGGCGGCGGAACACTGAAGCTTTCTTT. Residues: CASTIGGRRNTEAFF.

The sample holds a few counts of this clone. V and J are TRBV11-2 and TRBJ1-1; 8 nucleotides line up with TRBD1. The CDR3 has 14 amino acids. V was pared by 0 bases and J by 7 bases, with 4 bases of the junction left unmatched. CDR1 is SGHAT, CDR2 FQNNGV, per germline. CDR3 sequence reads: CASSLDLQGVEAFF. The CDR3, as DNA: TGTGCCAGCAGCTTAGATCTACAGGGGGTTGAAGCTTTCTTT.

The rearrangement links TRBV2 to TRBJ2-7; D possibly corresponds to TRBD2 (5 bases). Trimming removed 7 bases from V and 3 bases from J, with 13 bases in between. In germline, CDR1 is SNHLY, CDR2 FYNNEI. This CDR3 is 13 amino acids long. The CDR3 sequence: CASMGSGFYEQYF. The CDR3, as DNA: TGTGCCAGCATGGGAAGCGGCTTCTACGAGCAGTACTTC.

The rearrangement links TRBV18 to TRBJ2-3; possible D gene TRBD2, 5 bases. The CDR3 runs to 14 residues. Trimming pared 5 bases from V and 2 bases from J, leaving 11 bases between. Germline V gene data show CDR1 as KGHSH and CDR2 as LQKENI. In DNA, the CDR3 is TGTGCCAGCTCAATCCTCGGGGACACAGATACGCAGTATTTT. It encodes CASSILGDTDTQYF.

The chain recombines TRBV28 with TRBJ1-2, with D hard to call. The CDR3 spans 14 residues. Trimming stripped 5 bases from V and 7 bases from J, with 17 bases between. Germline CDR1 and CDR2: MDHEN and SYDVKM. Here the CDR3 DNA reads TGTGCCAGCAGTCCGAGGGCCCGAACAGCTGGCTACACCTTC. Translation gives CASSPRARTAGYTF.

The chain links TRBV6-2 or TRBV6-3 to TRBJ2-5, with a possible D match to TRBD1 (5 bases). The germline V gene has CDR1 MNHEY and CDR2 SVGEGT. Trimming took 4 bases from V and 5 from J, leaving 11 bases between them. CDR3 length equals 13 residues. The chain's CDR3 is CASSSRTPETQYF. CDR3 DNA: TGTGCCAGCAGTTCCAGGACACCGGAGACCCAGTACTTC.

The chain joins TRBV19 to TRBJ1-5; tentative D call: TRBD1 (5 bases). Between the trimmed V and J ends, which lost 5 bases and 4 bases, there was a span of 18 bases. CDR1 LNHDA and CDR2 SQIVND come from the germline V gene (reference sequence). This CDR3 is built from 16 residues. DNA of the CDR3: TGTGCCAGTAGTGAGGTCAGTGGGGGGTCTAATCAGCCCCAGCATTTT. It is translated as CASSEVSGGSNQPQHF. The full variable domain, in which reference TRBV19 and TRBJ1-5 provide the parts outside the CDR3, is DGGITQSPKYLFRKEGQNVTLSCEQNLNHDAMYWYRQDPGQGLRLIYYSQIVNDFQKGDIAEGYSVSREKKESFPLTVTSAQKNPTAFYLCASSEVSGGSNQPQHFGDGTRLSIL.

The genes are TRBV28 and TRBJ2-1; 8 nucleotides line up with TRBD1. Looked up from germline, CDR1 is MDHEN and CDR2 is SYDVKM. The trim removed 7 bases at V and 9 bases at J, leaving 5 bases unmatched. The CDR3 consists of 12 residues. The chain's CDR3 is CASTETGVEQFF. CDR3 in DNA: TGTGCCAGCACCGAGACAGGGGTTGAGCAGTTCTTC.

The chain recombines TRBV10-1 with TRBJ2-5, with TRBD1 matching 9 bases. This CDR3 has 15 amino acids. The V segment lost 5 bases and the J segment 5 bases; nucleotides outside the gene matches: 9. Per the germline V gene, CDR1 is WNHNN and CDR2 is SYGVQD (reference sequence). DNA of the CDR3: TGCGCCAGCAGTACCGGGACAGGGTTTCTGGAGACCCAGTACTTC. As protein: CASSTGTGFLETQYF.

V and J are TRBV29-1 and TRBJ1-1; TRBD1 is a possible D gene (6 bases). From germline, CDR1 is SQVTM and CDR2 ANQGSEA. The germline V and J ends were trimmed by 7 bases and 1 base, with 19 bases remaining between them. This CDR3 spans 15 amino acids. CDR3 residues: CSAERGLGRNTEAFF. The CDR3 DNA reads as TGCAGCGCCGAGAGGGGGTTGGGCCGGAACACTGAAGCTTTCTTT.

DNA of the CDR3: TGTGCCAGCAGCTCCACAGGGGGCGGGATGAACACTGAAGCTTTCTTT. It encodes CASSSTGGGMNTEAFF. This chain links TRBV13 with TRBJ1-1, with 9 positions matching TRBD1. The CDR3 is 16 amino acids. With V trimmed by 4 bases and J by 0 bases, 6 bases remained unmatched. Germline assignment: CDR1 PRHDT and CDR2 FYEKMQ (reference sequence).

J is TRBJ1-5 and V is TRBV6-2 or TRBV6-3; TRBD1 matches at 10 bases. Per the germline V gene, CDR1 is MNHEY and CDR2 is SVGEGT. V lost 5 bases, J lost 4 bases, and 20 bases stayed unmatched. The CDR3 length is 20 residues. For the CDR3, the DNA is TGTGCCAGCAGTGGTGAGGTTGGACAGGGGGGGGTCTTACGGAATCAGCCCCAGCATTTT. Translation: CASSGEVGQGGVLRNQPQHF.

The rearrangement joins TRBV10-3 to TRBJ1-1; TRBD1 agrees at 7 bases. The V gene's germline CDR1 is ENHRY and CDR2 SYGVKD. Trimming removed 7 bases from V and 7 bases from J; junction bases left unmatched: 9. The CDR3 has 13 residues. CDR3 nucleotide sequence: TGTGCCATCACCCCGACAGGGATGAATGAAGCTTTCTTT. It specifies CAITPTGMNEAFF.

The V and J genes are TRBV10-3 and TRBJ2-1; 7 nucleotides align to TRBD2. This CDR3 has 13 amino acids. V lost 2 bases and J lost 12; bases outside the gene matches: 7. The germline V gene has CDR1 ENHRY and CDR2 SYGVKD. The DNA for the CDR3 is TGTGCCATCAGTGAGGATCGCGGGGAGGGGCAGTTCTTC. It yields the protein CAISEDRGEGQFF.

The chain uses TRBV7-9 and TRBJ1-6, with 8 bases that match TRBD1. The V and J ends lost 5 bases and 7 bases, in that order; junction bases with no gene match: 4. Germline CDR1 reads SEHNR; CDR2 reads FQNEAQ (reference sequence). CDR3 length: 14 amino acids. The CDR3 region is CASSPTGVNSPLHF. The CDR3 DNA reads as TGTGCCAGCAGCCCGACAGGGGTCAATTCACCCCTCCACTTT.